Detailed here is one T cell receptor (beta chain). The antigen is undetermined. This sample was taken from a study of shared clonotypes between healthy human individuals. Study-level background: A donor's plate count was three for CD4 naive and three for CD4 memory; CD8 naive had two and CD8 memory one.

The CDR3 loop spans 15 amino acids. V was clipped by 4 bases and J by 4 bases; unmatched bases: 9. Per germline, CDR1 SGHRS and CDR2 YFSETQ. Samples underwent the assay at deep level. TCRdb keeps only in-frame clones here, not all; method: immunoSEQ multiplex PCR. The sample includes around 2,000,000 clones, roughly 96% of them seen just once. The study's findings and limits: Generation probabilities of non-shared clonotypes were lower (relative to those shared by all four donors).

This clonotype was obtained from a young man in good health. The chain is built from TRBV5-1 and TRBJ2-7, with 9 bases matching TRBD1. The specimen sequenced was naive CD4+ T cells sorted from blood. Sample subset: CD45RA+ positively selected. CDR3 nucleotide sequence: TGCGCCAGCAGCCAGACCGGGACAGGGAGGTACGAGCAGTACTTC. It codes for CASSQTGTGRYEQYF.